This T cell receptor (beta chain) was found in a study of neurological immune-mediated disorders. Study findings and constraints: None of the CDR3 amino acid sequences of expanded clones were shared across subjects, and this suggested private repertoires in all groups. The most TCR clonal expansion was seen in HTLV-1-associated myelopathy, whereas the least was seen in multiple sclerosis, below the level in healthy controls.

As regards this clonotype: Its target is unknown.

Described time point: technical triplicate 2. CD4+ or CD8+ T cells at a count of around 910,000 served as input for the sorted libraries. By 5'RACE with 10-nucleotide random UMIs, the cDNA was made. TCRdb itself ran the 5' RACE reads through MiXCR, one entry per CDR3 protein. The profile covers roughly 30,000 distinct CDR3 sequences, with roughly 15% appearing a single time and approximately 5.4% taken by the ten largest. V dropped 8 bases and J dropped 7; count of bases not matched to a gene: 6. CDR3 length: 13 residues. The germline V gene encodes CDR1 MDHEN and CDR2 SYDVKM. This sequence joins TRBV28 and TRBJ1-4; the match to TRBD1 covers 8 bases. The receptor was derived from a female donor with HTLV-1-associated myelopathy (HAM/TSP). The sample consisted of CD4+ T cells from blood. CDR3 residues: CASGHRGGEKLFF. DNA of the CDR3: TGTGCCAGCGGACACAGGGGGGGTGAAAAACTGTTTTTT.